This note documents a single TCR beta chain sequence. Its antigen is still unknown. These data belong to a study of cytomegalovirus exposure and HLA in healthy donors. Study-wide background: Unique TCRs from HLA-typed donors, 65 million to 85 million of them, were held in an early data release. Study-wide results and limits: Confirmation in vitro established that three CMV-associated chains were specific for CMV antigens. The availability of immune exposure information extended only to CMV serostatus. HLA-A and HLA-B allele assignments for most subjects were reportedly predicted accurately using TCR beta sequences.

It was with 60 Vbeta and 13 Jbeta primers that the PCR ran. Data came from immunoSEQ multiplex PCR; TCRdb stores just in-frame clones and leaves some out. This sample has over 80,000 clones, with roughly 80% found just once. V lost 0 bases and J lost 0, with 12 bases in between. The CDR3 sequence is 16 residues long. CDR1 and CDR2 from the germline V gene are SGHTA and FQGNSA. This chain connects TRBV7-2 to TRBJ2-7; maybe TRBD2 (5 bases). The sequenced material came from PBMCs. This sequence was found in a man in his 60s in good health and CMV-seropositive. The chain's CDR3 is CASSLARGRNSYEQYF. The CDR3 region has the DNA TGTGCCAGCAGCTTAGCACGCGGGCGGAACTCCTACGAGCAGTACTTC.